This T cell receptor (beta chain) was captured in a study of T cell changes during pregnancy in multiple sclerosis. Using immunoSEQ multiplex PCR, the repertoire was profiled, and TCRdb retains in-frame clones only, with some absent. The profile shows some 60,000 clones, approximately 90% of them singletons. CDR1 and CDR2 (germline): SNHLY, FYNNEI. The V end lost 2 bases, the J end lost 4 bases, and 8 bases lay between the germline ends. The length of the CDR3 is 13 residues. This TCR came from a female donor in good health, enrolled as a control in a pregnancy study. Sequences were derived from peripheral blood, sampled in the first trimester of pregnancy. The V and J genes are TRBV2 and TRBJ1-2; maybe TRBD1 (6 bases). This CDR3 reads CASSETGSYGYTF. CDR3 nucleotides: TGTGCCAGCAGTGAAACAGGGTCCTATGGCTACACCTTC.